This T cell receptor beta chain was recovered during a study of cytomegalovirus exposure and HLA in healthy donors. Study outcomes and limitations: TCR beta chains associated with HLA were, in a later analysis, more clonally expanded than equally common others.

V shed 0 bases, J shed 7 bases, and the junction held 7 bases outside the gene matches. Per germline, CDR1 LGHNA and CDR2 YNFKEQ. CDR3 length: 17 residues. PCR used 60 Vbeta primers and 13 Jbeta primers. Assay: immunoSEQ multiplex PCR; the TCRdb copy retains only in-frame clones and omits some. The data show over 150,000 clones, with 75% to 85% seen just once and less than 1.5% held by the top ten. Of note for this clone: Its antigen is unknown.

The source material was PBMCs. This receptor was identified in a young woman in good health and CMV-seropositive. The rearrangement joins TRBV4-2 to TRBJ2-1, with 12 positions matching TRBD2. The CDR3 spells CASSQDSGLAGTNEQFF. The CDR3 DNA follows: TGTGCCAGCAGCCAAGATTCCGGACTAGCGGGAACTAATGAGCAGTTCTTC.